The 26 T cell receptor beta chains below come from one sample, sequenced in a study of CD8 T cells in Susac syndrome (dated by TCRdb to 2018 to 2020). Library prep was done by the immunoSEQ multiplex PCR assay. RNA was extracted using the RNeasy kit, and about 0.45 to 1 microgram was reverse transcribed with random hexamers. TCRdb took the public reads, trimmed them with fastp at Q25, ran MiXCR for clone calling and kept in-frame beta chains. For every CDR3 protein sequence, its rows merge into one entry that carries the most common genes and DNA. The sample includes approximately 190,000 distinct CDR3 sequences, with 90% to 95% observed a single time. The ten largest account for approximately 0.097% of the sample. The source material was CD4+ T cells from PBMCs. These receptors originate from a human donor with multiple sclerosis.

The V call is TRBV29-1, the J call TRBJ1-1, with 7 bases fitting TRBD1. This CDR3 contains 13 residues. J gave up 0 bases and V 7 bases, and 5 bases lay outside the gene matches. Germline values: CDR1 SQVTM, CDR2 ANQGSEA. CDR3: CSGRGEVNTEAFF. The CDR3, as DNA: TGCAGCGGCAGGGGGGAGGTGAACACTGAAGCTTTCTTT.

The chain recombines TRBV9 with TRBJ1-1; 8 nucleotides agree with TRBD1. V shed 0 bases and J 2 bases; nucleotides not matched to a gene: 9. Germline assignment: CDR1 SGDLS and CDR2 YYNGEE. CDR3 size: 17 residues. CDR3 amino acids: CASSVGTGLNVNTEAFF. The CDR3 region has the DNA TGTGCCAGCAGCGTAGGGACAGGGCTAAATGTAAACACTGAAGCTTTCTTT.

The gene calls are TRBV9 and TRBJ2-2; D gene uncertain. The CDR3 contains 14 residues. Per germline, CDR1 SGDLS and CDR2 YYNGEE. V was trimmed by 4 bases and J by 2 bases, leaving 9 bases between them. This CDR3 is CASSPRLNTGELFF. The DNA of the CDR3 is TGTGCCAGCAGCCCCCGCCTTAACACCGGGGAGCTGTTTTTT.

The rearrangement links TRBV12-3 or TRBV12-4 to TRBJ1-1, with D unresolved. The CDR3 has 13 residues. Trimming shortened V by 4 bases and J by 6 bases, and 12 bases separated the two germline ends. The CDR3 nucleotides read TGTGCCAGCAGTTCCCCCGAAAGGTCTGAAGCTTTCTTT. Protein sequence: CASSSPERSEAFF.

The chain joins TRBV30 to TRBJ1-1; D might be TRBD1 (5 bases). Germline V lookup: CDR1 GTSNPN, CDR2 SVGIG (reference sequence). V lost 8 bases and J lost 4, with 11 bases in between. This CDR3 is 11 amino acids long. CDR3 loop: CAKTVATEAFF. For the CDR3, the DNA is TGTGCCAAGACAGTGGCCACTGAAGCTTTCTTT.

This chain links TRBV10-1 with TRBJ2-2, with D hard to call. The V gene's germline CDR1 is WNHNN and CDR2 SYGVQD (reference sequence). The CDR3 contains 13 residues. Trimming pared 2 bases from V and 6 bases from J, leaving 7 bases between. The CDR3 coding sequence is TGCGCCAGCAGTGAGATGGGTTCCGGGGAGCTGTTTTTT. Amino acid sequence: CASSEMGSGELFF.

This clonotype was counted once. The rearrangement joins TRBV5-1 to TRBJ2-2; possibly TRBD2 for D (5 bases). The germline V and J ends were trimmed by 0 bases and 0 bases, with 9 bases remaining between them. Germline V gives CDR1 SGHRS, CDR2 YFSETQ. The CDR3 extends over 16 amino acids. The CDR3 reads CASSLDPGANTGELFF. CDR3 sequence (DNA): TGCGCCAGCAGCTTGGACCCCGGGGCGAACACCGGGGAGCTGTTTTTT.

The chain recombines TRBV5-1 with TRBJ2-7; 8 bases map to TRBD2. Trimming removed 7 bases from V and 5 bases from J; junction bases left unmatched: 5. Germline CDR1 reads SGHRS; CDR2 reads YFSETQ. The CDR3 is made up of 12 amino acids. The DNA of the CDR3 is TGCGCCAGCCGATCGGGACTAGACGAGCAGTACTTC. Translated, it gives CASRSGLDEQYF.

The V call is TRBV29-1, the J call TRBJ2-7, with TRBD2 as a possible D gene (5 bases). Trimming took off 4 bases at V and 4 bases at J, with 14 bases between the two ends. The CDR3 totals 13 residues. Per the germline V gene, CDR1 is SQVTM and CDR2 is ANQGSEA. The CDR3 sequence: CSVVTRAAYEQYF. DNA of the CDR3: TGCAGCGTTGTTACTAGGGCGGCATACGAGCAGTACTTC.

The chain has TRBV20-1 and TRBJ1-3; D perhaps matches TRBD1 (5 bases). Looked up from germline, CDR1 is DFQATT and CDR2 is SNEGSKA (reference sequence). CDR3 length: 14 amino acids. Trimming cost V 3 bases and J 0 bases, with 9 bases left between them. DNA for the CDR3: TGCAGTGCTAGTGGGGGGTACTCTGGAAACACCATATATTTT. Translated, it gives CSASGGYSGNTIYF.

The genes are TRBV12-3 or TRBV12-4 and TRBJ2-5, with D possibly being TRBD2 (6 bases). Trimming removed 6 bases from V and 7 bases from J, with 12 bases in between. This CDR3 spans 12 amino acids. This chain's CDR3 is CASSPGRGTQYF. The CDR3 coding sequence is TGTGCCAGCAGCCCAGGGCGGGGGACCCAGTACTTC.

The rearrangement joins TRBV3-1 to TRBJ1-1, with D perhaps TRBD1 (5 bases). The CDR3 is made up of 13 amino acids. Germline V gene data show CDR1 as LGHDT and CDR2 as YNNKEL (reference sequence). V dropped 1 base and J dropped 9 bases, with 12 bases sitting between them. The CDR3 sequence: CASSQGVWDQAFF. Here the CDR3 DNA reads TGTGCCAGCAGCCAAGGAGTGTGGGACCAAGCTTTCTTT.

V gene TRBV12-3 or TRBV12-4 combines with J gene TRBJ1-5; a weak D match, TRBD1 (6 bases). The CDR3 is made up of 14 amino acids. Trimming removed 3 bases at V and 5 bases at J, with 11 bases between. The CDR3 sequence: CASSLTGNDQPQHF. As DNA, the CDR3 is TGTGCCAGCAGTTTGACAGGAAACGATCAGCCCCAGCATTTT.

This clonotype was picked up a small number of times. This chain uses TRBV9 with TRBJ1-1; TRBD1 is a possible D gene (6 bases). The germline V gene has CDR1 SGDLS and CDR2 YYNGEE. V was clipped by 4 bases and J by 2 bases, with 9 bases between them. The CDR3 length is 13 residues. CDR3 amino acids: CASSSRGNTEAFF. The CDR3 nucleotides are TGTGCCAGCAGCTCCAGGGGTAACACTGAAGCTTTCTTT. Together with reference TRBV9 and TRBJ1-1, the CDR3 gives the full variable domain: DSGVTQTPKHLITATGQRVTLRCSPRSGDLSVYWYQQSLDQGLQFLIQYYNGEERAKGNILERFSAQQFPDLHSELNLSSLELGDSALYFCASSSRGNTEAFFGQGTRLTVV.

The V call is TRBV3-1, the J call TRBJ1-4; TRBD1 might be the D (5 bases). CDR1 and CDR2 from the germline V gene are LGHDT and YNNKEL (reference sequence). The CDR3 extends over 15 amino acids. V dropped 0 bases and J dropped 6 bases, with 11 bases sitting between them. The CDR3 DNA is TGTGCCAGCAGCCAAGAGCGGAGGGGAGATGAAAAACTGTTTTTT. Residues: CASSQERRGDEKLFF.

V gene TRBV2 combines with J gene TRBJ2-5; no clear D. Germline V lookup: CDR1 SNHLY, CDR2 FYNNEI. The CDR3 loop spans 11 amino acids. With 6 bases removed from V and 4 bases from J, the gap between germline ends came to 6 bases. CDR3 nucleotides: TGTGCCAGCAGAGCCCTAGAGACCCAGTACTTC. Encoded protein: CASRALETQYF.

This clonotype has a single count. The chain carries TRBV20-1 and TRBJ1-1; D is ambiguous. From germline, CDR1 is DFQATT and CDR2 SNEGSKA (reference sequence). CDR3 length equals 13 residues. The V and J ends lost 4 bases and 0 bases respectively, with 9 bases between them. The CDR3: CSAIPAMNTEAFF. Written as DNA, the CDR3 is TGCAGTGCTATTCCAGCTATGAACACTGAAGCTTTCTTT.

The J gene is TRBJ2-4, the V gene TRBV20-1; D remains ambiguous. Trimming stripped 1 base from V and 0 bases from J, with 4 bases between. There are 13 residues in the CDR3. Germline lookup yields CDR1 DFQATT and CDR2 SNEGSKA (reference sequence). The CDR3: CSARGVAKNIQYF. The CDR3, as DNA: TGCAGTGCTAGAGGGGTAGCCAAAAACATTCAGTACTTC.

The chain carries TRBV15 and TRBJ2-3, with D possibly called TRBD1 or TRBD2 (5 bases each). Deletions cut 0 bases from V and 6 bases from J, with 7 bases between. Germline loops: CDR1 LNHNV, CDR2 YYDKDF (reference sequence). This CDR3 is built from 13 residues. The DNA of the CDR3 is TGTGCCACCAGCAGAGATCGGGACGATACGCAGTATTTT. Translation: CATSRDRDDTQYF. Supplemented by reference TRBV15 and TRBJ2-3, the full variable domain reads DAMVIQNPRYQVTQFGKPVTLSCSQTLNHNVMYWYQQKSSQAPKLLFHYYDKDFNNEADTPDNFQSRRPNTSFCFLDIRSPGLGDTAMYLCATSRDRDDTQYFGPGTRLTVL.

The rearrangement links TRBV7-8 to TRBJ2-1, with TRBD2 as a possible D gene (5 bases). The CDR3 is made up of 14 amino acids. Germline V gene data show CDR1 as SGHVS and CDR2 as FQNEAQ. The germline V and J ends were trimmed by 8 bases and 0 bases, with 11 bases remaining between them. CDR3 amino acids: CASASGSSYNEQFF. In DNA, the CDR3 is TGTGCCAGCGCCTCGGGAAGCTCCTACAATGAGCAGTTCTTC.

CDR3 in amino acids: CASTLGDRTYF. The CDR3 DNA follows: TGTGCCAGCACCTTGGGGGACAGGACTTACTTC. The gene calls are TRBV7-9 and TRBJ2-7, with 8 bases identical to TRBD1. V lost 7 bases to trimming and J lost 13 bases; unmatched junction nucleotides: 9. The V gene's germline CDR1 is SEHNR and CDR2 FQNEAQ (reference sequence). The CDR3 totals 11 residues.

The chain recombines TRBV29-1 with TRBJ2-7; 7 bases map to TRBD2. V was pared by 5 bases and J by 2 bases, with 6 bases of the junction left unmatched. The CDR3 is 13 amino acids. From germline, CDR1 is SQVTM and CDR2 ANQGSEA. CDR3 nucleotides: TGCAGCGTTCGGGGAGGGAGCACCTACGAGCAGTACTTC. It is translated as CSVRGGSTYEQYF.

The rearrangement uses TRBV7-8 and TRBJ2-1, with 13 bases lining up with TRBD2. The CDR3 is made up of 18 amino acids. From germline, CDR1 is SGHVS and CDR2 FQNEAQ. J was trimmed by 7 bases and V by 5 bases; bases with no gene match: 14. CDR3 protein: CASSLRAAGLAGKNEQFF. The CDR3 coding sequence is TGTGCCAGCAGCCTAAGGGCGGCGGGACTAGCGGGGAAGAATGAGCAGTTCTTC.

This chain joins TRBV7-2 and TRBJ2-3; D not certain. The CDR3 runs 13 residues. Trimming removed 9 bases at V and 2 bases at J, with 12 bases between. CDR1 SGHTA and CDR2 FQGNSA come from the germline V gene. The CDR3 loop reads CARRWQNTDTQYF. The CDR3 nucleotides are TGTGCCAGGCGATGGCAGAACACAGATACGCAGTATTTT.

The chain couples TRBV25-1 to TRBJ1-2; the D gene is possibly TRBD1 (5 bases). Germline V gene data show CDR1 as MGHDK and CDR2 as SYGVNS. The CDR3 is 12 residues long. V shed 11 bases and J shed 1 base, with 11 bases lying between them. The CDR3 region has the DNA TGTGCCGTTTCCGACAGTAACTATGGCTACACCTTC. Residues: CAVSDSNYGYTF.

This rearrangement joins TRBV12-3 or TRBV12-4 to TRBJ2-7; perhaps TRBD2 as D (6 bases). Trimming shortened V by 2 bases and J by 0 bases, and 20 bases separated the two germline ends. The CDR3 is made up of 18 amino acids. CDR3 amino acids: CASSLSRVLAGNSYEQYF. The DNA for the CDR3 is TGTGCCAGCAGTTTATCTAGGGTACTGGCGGGGAACTCCTACGAGCAGTACTTC.